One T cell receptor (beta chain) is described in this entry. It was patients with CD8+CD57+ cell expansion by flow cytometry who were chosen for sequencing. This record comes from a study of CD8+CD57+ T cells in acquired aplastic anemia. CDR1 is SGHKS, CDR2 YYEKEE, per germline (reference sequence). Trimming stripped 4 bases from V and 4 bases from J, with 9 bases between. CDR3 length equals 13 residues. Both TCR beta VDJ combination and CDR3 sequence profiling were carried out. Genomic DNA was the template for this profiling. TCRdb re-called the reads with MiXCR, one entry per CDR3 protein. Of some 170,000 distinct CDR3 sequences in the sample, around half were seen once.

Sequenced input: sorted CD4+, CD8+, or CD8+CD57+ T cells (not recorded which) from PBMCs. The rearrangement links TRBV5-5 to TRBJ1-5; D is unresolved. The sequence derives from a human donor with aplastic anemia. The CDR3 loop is CASSQEENQPQHF. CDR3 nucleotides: TGTGCCAGCAGCCAAGAGGAAAATCAGCCCCAGCATTTT.